The 21 T cell receptor beta chains listed next were all sequenced from one sample in a study of Ad26.COV2.S vaccination and SARS-CoV-2 variants. The treatment is: about 20 received Ad26.COV2.S at low or high dose, single or two shots; 5 received placebo; per-sample allocation not given. On day 63 after the first injection, vaccine and placebo recipients gave samples. Repertoires were generated with immunoSEQ multiplex PCR, while TCRdb's copy carries only in-frame clones and drops some. The repertoire has 350,000 to 450,000 clones, 83% of them found once; the top ten carry around 7%. The sequences come from peripheral blood, collected in a trial of Ad26.COV2.S vaccine versus placebo. These receptors were obtained from a person between 18 and 60 years old who received the Ad26.COV2.S COVID-19 vaccine or a placebo.

This clone has more than one count but fewer than ten. The V call is TRBV10-1, the J call TRBJ2-2, with 8 bases identical to TRBD2. Per germline, CDR1 WNHNN and CDR2 SYGVQD (reference sequence). The J segment lost 5 bases and the V segment lost 2 bases, leaving 4 bases of the junction unmatched. The CDR3 is made up of 15 amino acids. This CDR3 reads CASSEGVAGTGELFF. The CDR3 DNA reads TGCGCCAGCAGTGAGGGAGTAGCGGGGACCGGGGAGCTGTTTTTT.

This chain uses TRBV4-3 with TRBJ1-1, with a tentative D call TRBD1 (6 bases). This CDR3 comprises 17 residues. With 0 bases removed from V and 3 bases from J, the gap between germline ends came to 17 bases. Per the germline V gene, CDR1 is LGHNA and CDR2 is YSLEER. CDR3 nucleotides: TGCGCCAGCAGCCAAGACCCCCGCCTCCAGGGGTACACTGAAGCTTTCTTT. Its protein product is CASSQDPRLQGYTEAFF.

The genes are TRBV9 and TRBJ1-6; D gene unclear. V dropped 0 bases and J dropped 8 bases, with 6 bases sitting between them. This CDR3 spans 13 amino acids. Germline lookup yields CDR1 SGDLS and CDR2 YYNGEE. CDR3 sequence (DNA): TGTGCCAGCAGCGTAGGAGCGGATTCACCCCTCCACTTT. Residues: CASSVGADSPLHF.

In DNA form, the CDR3 reads TGTGCCAGCAGCTTACTGAGCGGGATACGCACAGATACGCAGTATTTT. This encodes CASSLLSGIRTDTQYF. The chain employs TRBV7-3 and TRBJ2-3; TRBD2 agrees at 7 bases. Trimming removed 2 bases from V and 1 base from J; junction bases left unmatched: 6. This CDR3 spans 16 amino acids. Germline CDR1 reads SGHTA; CDR2 reads FQGTGA. The full variable domain, its missing parts supplied by reference TRBV7-3 and TRBJ2-3, is GAGVSQTPSNKVTEKGKYVELRCDPISGHTALYWYRQSLGQGPEFLIYFQGTGAADDSGLPNDRFFAVRPEGSVSTLKIQRTERGDSAVYLCASSLLSGIRTDTQYFGPGTRLTVL.

This clone has ten or more counts. V gene TRBV7-2 combines with J gene TRBJ2-3; D unclear. The V end lost 2 bases, the J end lost 8 bases, and 11 bases lay between the germline ends. The CDR3 runs to 13 residues. The germline CDR1 and CDR2 sequences are SGHTA and FQGNSA. This CDR3 reads CASSLRTLPTQYF. The CDR3, as DNA: TGTGCCAGCAGCTTAAGAACACTTCCTACGCAGTATTTT.

V is TRBV5-1 and J is TRBJ2-7; 7 nucleotides match TRBD1. The germline CDR1 and CDR2 sequences are SGHRS and YFSETQ. The length of the CDR3 is 13 residues. The J segment lost 5 bases and the V segment lost 2 bases, leaving 4 bases of the junction unmatched. The DNA for the CDR3 is TGCGCCAGCAGCTTTACAGGGGTCGACGAGCAGTACTTC. It is translated as CASSFTGVDEQYF.

This clone was recorded many times. CDR3 in DNA: TGTGCCAGCAGCTTGGTGGGGACAGGTCTCGGCTACACCTTC. Amino acid sequence: CASSLVGTGLGYTF. The chain links TRBV5-6 to TRBJ1-2; 8 bases are a match to TRBD1. This CDR3 comprises 14 residues. V lost 0 bases and J lost 8; bases outside the gene matches: 6. Germline CDR1 and CDR2: SGHDT and YYEEEE.

V and J are TRBV5-1 and TRBJ1-2; D not resolved. Germline CDR1 SGHRS, CDR2 YFSETQ. Trimming cost V 0 bases and J 5 bases, with 8 bases left between them. The CDR3 is made up of 13 amino acids. CDR3 residues: CASSLAREYGYTF. The CDR3 DNA reads as TGCGCCAGCAGCTTGGCCCGTGAGTATGGCTACACCTTC.

This rearrangement joins TRBV10-3 to TRBJ1-3; no firm D call. The CDR3 extends over 15 amino acids. V was clipped by 5 bases and J by 0 bases, with 11 bases between them. Germline loops: CDR1 ENHRY, CDR2 SYGVKD. DNA of the CDR3: TGTGCCATCAGTCCCTCAACGGGCTCTGGAAACACCATATATTTT. It yields the protein CAISPSTGSGNTIYF.

This clone was counted at least ten times. The CDR3 DNA sequence: TGTGCCAGCACACCCGAAAGCTCCTACAATGAGCAGTTCTTC. Translating gives CASTPESSYNEQFF. The chain has TRBV2 and TRBJ2-1; the D is unclear. V was pared by 7 bases and J by 0 bases, with 10 bases between. Germline V gene sequence: CDR1 SNHLY, CDR2 FYNNEI. The CDR3 extends over 14 amino acids.

The V call is TRBV19, the J call TRBJ1-5, with a weak D call TRBD1 (5 bases). Germline assignment: CDR1 LNHDA and CDR2 SQIVND (reference sequence). Between the trimmed V and J ends, which lost 7 bases and 0 bases, there was a span of 16 bases. The CDR3 contains 16 residues. Written as DNA, the CDR3 is TGTGCCAGTAAGGGTCGGGTTGGGACTAGCAATCAGCCCCAGCATTTT. This translates into CASKGRVGTSNQPQHF.

The genes are TRBV2 and TRBJ2-3; D not certain. Trimming shortened V by 2 bases and J by 4 bases, and 13 bases separated the two germline ends. The germline gives CDR1 SNHLY, CDR2 FYNNEI. This CDR3 comprises 15 residues. The chain's CDR3 is CASSEFTAQADTQYF. Here the CDR3 DNA reads TGTGCCAGCAGTGAATTCACAGCCCAGGCAGATACGCAGTATTTT.

The chain has TRBV7-2 and TRBJ1-1; no clear D gene. Germline V gene lookup returns CDR1 SGHTA and CDR2 FQGNSA. The V and J ends lost 5 bases and 5 bases respectively, with 12 bases between them. The CDR3 loop spans 13 amino acids. The CDR3 loop is CASSDVLRTEAFF. CDR3 nucleotides: TGTGCCAGCAGCGACGTATTGAGGACTGAAGCTTTCTTT. Full variable domain (remainder filled in from reference TRBV7-2 and TRBJ1-1): GAGVSQSPSNKVTEKGKDVELRCDPISGHTALYWYRQSLGQGLEFLIYFQGNSAPDKSGLPSDRFSAERTGGSVSTLTIQRTQQEDSAVYLCASSDVLRTEAFFGQGTRLTVV.

The chain combines TRBV25-1 with TRBJ2-5, with D possibly being TRBD2 (5 bases). The V gene lost 0 bases and the J gene lost 7 bases, with 9 bases spanning the gap. The CDR3 is made up of 13 amino acids. CDR1 is MGHDK and CDR2 is SYGVNS in the germline V gene. CDR3 amino acids: CASSEYGRGTQYF. DNA of the CDR3: TGTGCCAGCAGTGAATATGGCCGGGGGACCCAGTACTTC.

The chain employs TRBV27 and TRBJ2-1; the match to TRBD2 covers 9 bases. V lost 6 bases and J lost 6; bases outside the gene matches: 9. Per germline, CDR1 MNHEY and CDR2 SMNVEV (reference sequence). The CDR3 covers 15 residues. The CDR3 spells CASSTSGGPFNEQFF. DNA for the CDR3: TGTGCCAGCAGCACAAGCGGGGGGCCTTTCAATGAGCAGTTCTTC.

The rearrangement joins TRBV14 to TRBJ2-1; possible D gene TRBD2, 7 bases. Trimming shortened V by 5 bases and J by 0 bases, and 11 bases separated the two germline ends. Looked up from germline, CDR1 is SGHDN and CDR2 is FVKESK. The CDR3 spans 15 residues. The CDR3 spells CASSRGTISYNEQFF. The CDR3 region has the DNA TGTGCCAGCAGCAGGGGGACTATCTCCTACAATGAGCAGTTCTTC.

The chain couples TRBV5-6 to TRBJ1-2, with D possibly TRBD1 on 5 matching bases. V shed 4 bases and J shed 3 bases, with 13 bases lying between them. Germline lookup yields CDR1 SGHDT and CDR2 YYEEEE. This CDR3 has 14 residues. The CDR3 sequence is CASSRWEGHYGYTF. DNA of the CDR3: TGTGCCAGCAGCCGCTGGGAGGGGCACTATGGCTACACCTTC.

The rearrangement joins TRBV10-3 to TRBJ1-1; D is ambiguous. Looked up from germline, CDR1 is ENHRY and CDR2 is SYGVKD. V was pared by 6 bases and J by 8 bases, with 16 bases between. The length of the CDR3 is 13 residues. DNA for the CDR3: TGTGCCATCAGCGAGCCTCCGGGAGCCGAAGCTTTCTTT. The encoded protein is CAISEPPGAEAFF.

The V gene is TRBV5-1, the J gene TRBJ2-7; no definite D call. The V end was cut by 0 bases, the J end by 3 bases, with 7 bases between. The CDR3 extends over 13 amino acids. Germline-derived CDR1 and CDR2 are SGHRS and YFSETQ. CDR3 protein: CASSLEGHYEQYF. The DNA for the CDR3 is TGCGCCAGCAGCTTGGAGGGTCACTACGAGCAGTACTTC.

This chain joins TRBV7-3 and TRBJ2-4; D unresolved. V lost 6 bases and J 7 bases, leaving 10 bases between the germline ends. Germline-derived CDR1 and CDR2 are SGHTA and FQGTGA. The length of the CDR3 is 12 residues. In DNA, the CDR3 is TGTGCCAGCAGTCCGGGCGGTAACATTCAGTACTTC. As protein: CASSPGGNIQYF.

V and J are TRBV5-4 and TRBJ1-2, with D unresolved. CDR1 and CDR2 from the germline V gene are SGHNT and YYREEE (reference sequence). V was pared by 4 bases and J by 5 bases, with 12 bases between. This CDR3 contains 13 residues. For the CDR3, the DNA is TGTGCCAGCAGCCGAGTCGGAAGGTATGGCTACACCTTC. This gives the protein CASSRVGRYGYTF. Looking up the rest from reference TRBV5-4 and TRBJ1-2 gives the full variable domain: ETGVTQSPTHLIKTRGQQVTLRCSSQSGHNTVSWYQQALGQGPQFIFQYYREEENGRGNFPPRFSGLQFPNYSSELNVNALELDDSALYLCASSRVGRYGYTFGSGTRLTVV.